These 19 T cell receptor beta chains share one sample of origin, sequenced in a study of response to subunit inactivated influenza vaccine. Using its own MiXCR run on the RT-PCR reads, TCRdb lists one record per CDR3 protein. The table records a few hundred thousand distinct CDR3 sequences, 11% to 15% of them present only once. Sequenced material: PBMCs from blood, taken about 11 days after vaccination. The source is a man over 45 who received an inactivated influenza vaccine.

This clonotype was seen a few times. The V gene is TRBV29-1, the J gene TRBJ2-5; 11 bases agree with TRBD2. Losses at the gene ends were 8 bases for V and 7 bases for J; bases not matched to a gene: 9. The V gene's germline CDR1 is SQVTM and CDR2 ANQGSEA. The CDR3 runs 13 residues. The CDR3 DNA sequence: TGCAGCCTCGAGGGTAGCGGGGGGGTGACCCAGTACTTC. Encoded protein: CSLEGSGGVTQYF.

This CDR3 reads CSVQARTAKGEKLFF. CDR3 coding DNA: TGCAGCGTGCAGGCTCGGACGGCTAAGGGTGAAAAACTGTTTTTT. The gene calls are TRBV29-1 and TRBJ1-4; unclear D gene. CDR1 and CDR2 (germline): SQVTM, ANQGSEA. The CDR3 is 15 residues long. Trimming cost V 6 bases and J 7 bases, with 21 bases left between them.

The chain joins TRBV5-1 to TRBJ1-1; D gene uncertain. The germline CDR1 and CDR2 sequences are SGHRS and YFSETQ. The CDR3 is 14 amino acids. V gave up 4 bases and J gave up 3 bases, with 13 bases separating them. CDR3 residues: CASSPQIRDTEAFF. In DNA, the CDR3 is TGCGCCAGCAGCCCTCAGATTAGGGACACTGAAGCTTTCTTT.

V usage is TRBV30 and J usage is TRBJ2-3; D ambiguous. The CDR3 loop spans 11 amino acids. The germline CDR1 and CDR2 sequences are GTSNPN and SVGIG (reference sequence). Trimming left V 4 bases short and J 7 bases short, with 9 bases between. The CDR3 nucleotides are TGTGCCTGGACGCAAGCCAATACGCAGTATTTT. As protein: CAWTQANTQYF.

This clonotype appeared a few times. This chain joins TRBV2 and TRBJ2-2; D is possibly TRBD2 (6 bases). Trimming shortened V by 6 bases and J by 1 base, and 9 bases separated the two germline ends. CDR1 and CDR2 from the germline V gene are SNHLY and FYNNEI. This CDR3 has 14 residues. The CDR3 here is CASSQTRNTGELFF. The CDR3 DNA follows: TGTGCCAGCAGCCAGACTAGGAACACCGGGGAGCTGTTTTTT.

This clonotype was detected only a few times. The chain combines TRBV6-5 with TRBJ2-7; tentative D call: TRBD1 (5 bases). Between the trimmed V and J ends, which lost 0 bases and 1 base, there was a span of 13 bases. This CDR3 has 16 amino acids. Germline assignment: CDR1 MNHEY and CDR2 SVGAGI. The CDR3 loop is CASSYSGREGSYEQYF. DNA of the CDR3: TGTGCCAGCAGTTACTCGGGCAGGGAAGGATCCTACGAGCAGTACTTC.

V gene TRBV20-1 combines with J gene TRBJ2-3; 11 positions agree with TRBD2. Germline loops: CDR1 DFQATT, CDR2 SNEGSKA (reference sequence). The CDR3 extends over 13 amino acids. V dropped 2 bases and J dropped 5; count of bases not matched to a gene: 0. The CDR3 loop reads CSARTSGRDTQYF. As DNA, the CDR3 is TGCAGTGCTAGAACTAGCGGGAGAGATACGCAGTATTTT.

The V call is TRBV28, the J call TRBJ2-7; TRBD2 is a possible D gene (5 bases). The CDR3 is 14 residues long. Deletions cut 3 bases from V and 6 bases from J, with 15 bases between. Looked up from germline, CDR1 is MDHEN and CDR2 is SYDVKM. CDR3 region: CASSFPGRGGEQYF. The DNA of the CDR3 is TGTGCCAGCAGTTTCCCTGGGAGAGGTGGCGAGCAGTACTTC.

The J gene is TRBJ2-7, the V gene TRBV7-8; 8 nucleotides line up with TRBD1. The CDR3 totals 15 residues. J gave up 3 bases and V 5 bases, and 9 bases lay outside the gene matches. Per germline, CDR1 SGHVS and CDR2 FQNEAQ. CDR3 loop: CASSLRTGSVYEQYF. Here the CDR3 DNA reads TGTGCCAGCAGCCTCAGGACAGGGTCAGTCTACGAGCAGTACTTC.

CDR3 coding DNA: TGTGCCAGCAGCTTATCATCCGGGACAACCCAAGAGACCCAGTACTTC. Protein sequence: CASSLSSGTTQETQYF. V gene TRBV7-2 combines with J gene TRBJ2-5; the D gene is possibly TRBD1 (6 bases). Trimming pared 2 bases from V and 1 base from J, leaving 14 bases between. Germline V gives CDR1 SGHTA, CDR2 FQGNSA. This CDR3 is 16 amino acids long.

The rearrangement uses TRBV19 and TRBJ2-1; 10 bases are shared with TRBD1. V shed 4 bases and J 10 bases; nucleotides not matched to a gene: 4. The V gene's germline CDR1 is LNHDA and CDR2 SQIVND (reference sequence). The CDR3 length is 13 residues. CDR3 in amino acids: CASSRGQGEEQFF. The CDR3 region has the DNA TGTGCCAGTAGTAGAGGACAGGGGGAAGAGCAGTTCTTC.

This clonotype came up a few times. V and J are TRBV19 and TRBJ2-1; D not resolved. Germline assignment: CDR1 LNHDA and CDR2 SQIVND (reference sequence). The CDR3 runs 13 residues. V was cut by 3 bases and J by 9 bases, with 12 bases left in between. CDR3 region: CASSIRAFTEQFF. The CDR3 DNA is TGTGCCAGTAGTATTCGGGCCTTCACTGAGCAGTTCTTC.

The chain joins TRBV2 to TRBJ2-1, with unresolved D. The CDR3 is 17 amino acids. Germline-derived CDR1 and CDR2 are SNHLY and FYNNEI. The V gene lost 8 bases and the J gene lost 1 base, with 21 bases spanning the gap. CDR3 protein: CASEGITFPQSYNEQFF. For the CDR3, the DNA is TGTGCCAGCGAAGGGATCACTTTTCCCCAGTCCTACAATGAGCAGTTCTTC.

This clonotype showed up just a few times. The chain couples TRBV28 to TRBJ1-2, with 7 positions matching TRBD1. With 10 bases clipped from V and 8 bases from J, the junction kept 16 bases outside the gene matches. Looked up from germline, CDR1 is MDHEN and CDR2 is SYDVKM. The CDR3 contains 14 residues. CDR3 sequence: CATGTVAGEGGYTF. The CDR3 DNA sequence: TGTGCCACAGGGACAGTGGCTGGTGAGGGCGGCTACACCTTC.

This clonotype has only a few counts. This chain connects TRBV6-1 to TRBJ2-3, with 8 positions matching TRBD2. Germline V gene sequence: CDR1 MNHNS, CDR2 SASEGT. Unmatched junction bases numbered 8, after V lost 7 bases and J lost 2 bases. This CDR3 contains 15 residues. The CDR3 here is CASNQAGAFTDTQYF. Written as DNA, the CDR3 is TGTGCCAGCAATCAAGCGGGAGCGTTCACAGATACGCAGTATTTT.

The chain links TRBV29-1 to TRBJ2-1, with TRBD2 matching over 9 bases. The CDR3 is 13 amino acids. The V and J ends lost 6 bases and 7 bases, in that order; junction bases with no gene match: 7. Germline CDR1 reads SQVTM; CDR2 reads ANQGSEA. Here the CDR3 reads CSVDGLAQNEQFF. CDR3 nucleotide sequence: TGCAGCGTAGATGGACTAGCGCAGAATGAGCAGTTCTTC.

This clonotype turned up a few times. The V and J genes are TRBV24-1 and TRBJ2-1; possibly TRBD2 for D (6 bases). In germline, CDR1 is KGHDR, CDR2 SFDVKD. The CDR3 is 15 amino acids. Trimming took off 5 bases at V and 6 bases at J, with 16 bases between the two ends. Written as DNA, the CDR3 is TGTGCCACCAGTGGTCACAGGAGCGGGTTCAATGAGCAGTTCTTC. Its translation: CATSGHRSGFNEQFF.

The chain carries TRBV30 and TRBJ1-6, with unresolved D. V was cut by 4 bases and J by 10 bases, with 14 bases left in between. Germline CDR1 reads GTSNPN; CDR2 reads SVGIG (reference sequence). This CDR3 is 13 amino acids long. CDR3 region: CAWKPASWSPLHF. The CDR3 DNA reads TGTGCCTGGAAACCGGCTTCTTGGTCACCCCTCCACTTT.

The gene calls are TRBV20-1 and TRBJ1-3; D gene uncertain. This CDR3 contains 12 residues. V was pared by 1 base and J by 2 bases, with 3 bases between. The germline gives CDR1 DFQATT, CDR2 SNEGSKA (reference sequence). The CDR3 reads CSARGAGNTIYF. CDR3 coding DNA: TGCAGTGCTAGAGGGGCTGGAAACACCATATATTTT.